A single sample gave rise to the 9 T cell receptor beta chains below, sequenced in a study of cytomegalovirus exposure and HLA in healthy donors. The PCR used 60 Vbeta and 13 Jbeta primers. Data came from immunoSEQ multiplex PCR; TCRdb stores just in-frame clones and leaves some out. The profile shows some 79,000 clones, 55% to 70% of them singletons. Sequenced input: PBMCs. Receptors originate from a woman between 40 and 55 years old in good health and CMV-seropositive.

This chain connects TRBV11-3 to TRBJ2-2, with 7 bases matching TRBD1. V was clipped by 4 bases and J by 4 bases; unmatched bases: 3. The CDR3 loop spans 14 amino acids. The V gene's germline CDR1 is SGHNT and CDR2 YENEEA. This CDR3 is CASSSGQPTGELFF. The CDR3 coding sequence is TGTGCCAGCAGCTCGGGACAGCCCACCGGGGAGCTGTTTTTT.

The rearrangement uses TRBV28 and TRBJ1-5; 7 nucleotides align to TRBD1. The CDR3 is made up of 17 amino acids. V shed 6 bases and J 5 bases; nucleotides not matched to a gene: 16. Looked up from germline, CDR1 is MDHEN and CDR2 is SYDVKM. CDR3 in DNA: TGTGCCAGCAGCGCCGGGACAGTCACTACCTGGGATCAGCCCCAGCATTTT. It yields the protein CASSAGTVTTWDQPQHF.

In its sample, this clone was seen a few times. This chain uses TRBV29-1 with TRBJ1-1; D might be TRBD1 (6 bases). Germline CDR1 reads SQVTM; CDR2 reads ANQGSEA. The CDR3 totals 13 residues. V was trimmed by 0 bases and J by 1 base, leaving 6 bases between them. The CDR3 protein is CSVEEQGNTEAFF. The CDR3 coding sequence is TGCAGCGTTGAAGAACAGGGGAACACTGAAGCTTTCTTT.

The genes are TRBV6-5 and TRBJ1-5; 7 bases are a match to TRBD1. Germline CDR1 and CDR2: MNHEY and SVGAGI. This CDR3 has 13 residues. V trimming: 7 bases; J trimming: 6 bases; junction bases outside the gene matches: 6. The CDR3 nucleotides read TGTGCCAGCACCAAGGGGGCCCTTCAGCCCCAGCATTTT. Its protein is CASTKGALQPQHF.

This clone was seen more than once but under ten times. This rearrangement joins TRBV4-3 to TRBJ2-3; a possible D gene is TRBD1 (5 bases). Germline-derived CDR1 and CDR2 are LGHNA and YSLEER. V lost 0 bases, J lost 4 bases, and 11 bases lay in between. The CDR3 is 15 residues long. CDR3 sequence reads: CASSQEWGKPDTQYF. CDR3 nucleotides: TGCGCCAGCAGCCAAGAATGGGGCAAGCCAGATACGCAGTATTTT.

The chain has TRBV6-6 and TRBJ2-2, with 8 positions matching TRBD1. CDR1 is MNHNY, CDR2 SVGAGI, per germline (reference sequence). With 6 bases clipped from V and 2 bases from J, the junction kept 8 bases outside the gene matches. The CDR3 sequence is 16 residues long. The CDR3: CASRPNRGSNTGELFF. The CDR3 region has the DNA TGTGCCAGCAGACCCAACAGGGGGAGTAACACCGGGGAGCTGTTTTTT.

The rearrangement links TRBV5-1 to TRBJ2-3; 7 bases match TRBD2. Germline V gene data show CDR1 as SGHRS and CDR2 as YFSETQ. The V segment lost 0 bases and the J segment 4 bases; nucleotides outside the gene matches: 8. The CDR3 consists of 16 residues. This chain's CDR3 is CASSLEGRRESDTQYF. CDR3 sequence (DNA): TGCGCCAGCAGCTTGGAGGGCAGGCGGGAGTCAGATACGCAGTATTTT.

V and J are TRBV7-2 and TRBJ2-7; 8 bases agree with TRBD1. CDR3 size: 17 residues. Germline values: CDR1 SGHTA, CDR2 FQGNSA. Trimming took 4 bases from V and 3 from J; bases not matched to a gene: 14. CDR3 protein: CASSSLRGGQGNYEQYF. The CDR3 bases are TGTGCCAGCAGCTCATTGAGAGGAGGACAGGGTAACTACGAGCAGTACTTC.

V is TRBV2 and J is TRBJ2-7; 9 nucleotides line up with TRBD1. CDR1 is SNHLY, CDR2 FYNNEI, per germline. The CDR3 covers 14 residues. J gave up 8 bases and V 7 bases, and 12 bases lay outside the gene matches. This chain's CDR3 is CASKDRGPNPQQYF. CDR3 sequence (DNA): TGTGCCAGCAAGGACAGGGGCCCTAACCCCCAGCAGTACTTC.